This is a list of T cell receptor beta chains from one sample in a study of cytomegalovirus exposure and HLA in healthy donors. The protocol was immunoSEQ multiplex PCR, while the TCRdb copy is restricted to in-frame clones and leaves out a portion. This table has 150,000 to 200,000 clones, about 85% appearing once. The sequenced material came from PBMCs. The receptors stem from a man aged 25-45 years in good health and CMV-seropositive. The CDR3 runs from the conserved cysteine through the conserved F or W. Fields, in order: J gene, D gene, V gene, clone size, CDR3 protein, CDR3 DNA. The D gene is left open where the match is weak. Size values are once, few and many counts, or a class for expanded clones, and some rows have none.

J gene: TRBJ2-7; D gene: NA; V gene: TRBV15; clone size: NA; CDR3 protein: CATSRDQGRHEQYF; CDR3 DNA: TGTGCCACCAGCAGAGATCAGGGAAGGCACGAGCAGTACTTC
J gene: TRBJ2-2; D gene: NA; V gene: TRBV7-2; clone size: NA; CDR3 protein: CASSLHRADTGELFF; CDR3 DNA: TGTGCCAGCAGCCTACACAGGGCGGACACCGGGGAGCTGTTTTTT
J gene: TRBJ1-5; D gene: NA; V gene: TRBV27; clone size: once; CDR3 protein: CATRSGIISNQPQHF; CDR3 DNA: TGTGCCACCAGGTCGGGGATCATTAGCAATCAGCCCCAGCATTTT
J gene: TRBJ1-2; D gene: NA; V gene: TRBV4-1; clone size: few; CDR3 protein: CASSQADAAGGYTF; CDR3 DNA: TGCGCCAGCAGCCAAGCGGACGCAGCGGGTGGCTACACCTTC
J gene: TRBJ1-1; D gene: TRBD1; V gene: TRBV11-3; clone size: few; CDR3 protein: CASSLQGANTEAFF; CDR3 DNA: TGTGCCAGCAGCTTACAGGGGGCAAACACTGAAGCTTTCTTT
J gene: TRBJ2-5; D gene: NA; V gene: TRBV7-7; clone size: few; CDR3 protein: CASSFSSGDGETQYF; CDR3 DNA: TGTGCTAGCAGCTTTTCGTCAGGGGATGGGGAGACCCAGTACTTC
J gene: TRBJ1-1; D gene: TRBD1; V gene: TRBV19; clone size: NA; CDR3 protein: CASSRPPRTGGMNTEAFF; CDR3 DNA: TGTGCCAGTAGTAGGCCGCCGAGGACAGGGGGCATGAACACTGAAGCTTTCTTT
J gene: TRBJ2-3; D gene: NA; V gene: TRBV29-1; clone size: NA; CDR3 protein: CSVVGGSTDTQYF; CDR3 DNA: TGCAGCGTTGTAGGGGGAAGCACAGATACGCAGTATTTT
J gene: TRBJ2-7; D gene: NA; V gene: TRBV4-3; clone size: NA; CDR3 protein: CASSQDGYEQYF; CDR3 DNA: TGCGCCAGCAGCCAAGACGGCTACGAGCAGTACTTC
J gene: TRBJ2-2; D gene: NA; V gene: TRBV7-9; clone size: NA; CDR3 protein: CASGQANTGELFF; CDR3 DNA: TGTGCCAGCGGGCAGGCGAACACCGGGGAGCTGTTTTTT
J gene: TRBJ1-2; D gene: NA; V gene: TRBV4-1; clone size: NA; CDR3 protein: CASSQDLAVNYGYTF; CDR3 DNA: TGCGCCAGCAGCCAAGATCTGGCCGTTAACTATGGCTACACCTTC
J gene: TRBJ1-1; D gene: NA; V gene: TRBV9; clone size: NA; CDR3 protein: CASSVASGIGTEAFF; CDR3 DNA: TGTGCCAGCAGCGTAGCTAGCGGTATAGGCACTGAAGCTTTCTTT
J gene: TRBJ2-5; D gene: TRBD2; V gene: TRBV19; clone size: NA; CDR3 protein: CASRFAGGETQYF; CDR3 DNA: TGTGCCAGTAGATTTGCGGGGGGAGAGACCCAGTACTTC
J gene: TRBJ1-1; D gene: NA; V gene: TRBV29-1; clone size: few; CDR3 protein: CSLGGVGNTEAFF; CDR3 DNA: TGCAGCCTTGGGGGGGTAGGGAACACTGAAGCTTTCTTT
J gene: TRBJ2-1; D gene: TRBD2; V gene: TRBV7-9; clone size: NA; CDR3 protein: CASSLATSGVNNEQFF; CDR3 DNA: TGTGCCAGCAGCTTAGCGACTAGCGGGGTTAACAATGAGCAGTTCTTC
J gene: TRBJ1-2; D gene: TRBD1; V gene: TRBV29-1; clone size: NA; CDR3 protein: CSVGGRGNNGYTF; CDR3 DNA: TGCAGCGTCGGAGGCAGGGGGAACAATGGCTACACCTTC
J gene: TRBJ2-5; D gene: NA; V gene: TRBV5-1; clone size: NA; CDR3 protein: CASSSGDAETQYF; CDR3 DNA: TGCGCCAGCAGCTCGGGGGATGCTGAGACCCAGTACTTC
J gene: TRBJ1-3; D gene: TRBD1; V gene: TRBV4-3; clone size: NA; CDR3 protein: CASSQDWDRDGNTIYF; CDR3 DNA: TGCGCCAGCAGCCAAGATTGGGACAGGGATGGAAACACCATATATTTT
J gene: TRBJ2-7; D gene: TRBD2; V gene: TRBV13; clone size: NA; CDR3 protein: CASTSPGTSGGAGEQYF; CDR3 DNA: TGTGCCAGCACCTCCCCTGGGACTAGCGGGGGGGCAGGCGAGCAGTACTTC
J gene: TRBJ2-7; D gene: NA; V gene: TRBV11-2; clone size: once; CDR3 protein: CASSLALDNSYEQYF; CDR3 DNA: TGTGCCAGCAGCTTAGCCCTGGACAACTCCTACGAGCAGTACTTC
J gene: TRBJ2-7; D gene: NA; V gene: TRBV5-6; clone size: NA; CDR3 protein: CASSLRGYEQYF; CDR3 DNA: TGTGCCAGCAGCTTGAGGGGATACGAGCAGTACTTC
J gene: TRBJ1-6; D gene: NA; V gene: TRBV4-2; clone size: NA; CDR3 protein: CASSQVSAGFESSYNSPLHF; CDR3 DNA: TGTGCCAGCAGCCAAGTATCGGCAGGATTCGAGAGCTCCTATAATTCACCCCTCCACTTT
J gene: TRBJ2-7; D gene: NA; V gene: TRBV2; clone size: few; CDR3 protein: CASSWTESYEQYF; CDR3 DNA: TGTGCCAGCAGCTGGACAGAATCCTACGAGCAGTACTTC
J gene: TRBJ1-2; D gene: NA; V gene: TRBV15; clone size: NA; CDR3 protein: CATSPRRGEGGYTF; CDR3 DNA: TGTGCCACCAGCCCCAGGAGGGGCGAGGGAGGCTACACCTTC
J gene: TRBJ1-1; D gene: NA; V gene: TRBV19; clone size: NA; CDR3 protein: CASSIRTANTEAFF; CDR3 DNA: TGTGCCAGTAGTATACGGACAGCTAACACTGAAGCTTTCTTT
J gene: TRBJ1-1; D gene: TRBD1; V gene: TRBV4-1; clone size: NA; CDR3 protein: CASSRSRDRDVNTEAFF; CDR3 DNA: TGCGCCAGCAGCCGATCCCGGGACAGGGACGTGAACACTGAAGCTTTCTTT
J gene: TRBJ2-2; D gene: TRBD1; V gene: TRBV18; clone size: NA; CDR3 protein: CASSPQDRDNTGELFF; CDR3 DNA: TGTGCCAGCTCACCACAAGACAGGGACAACACCGGGGAGCTGTTTTTT
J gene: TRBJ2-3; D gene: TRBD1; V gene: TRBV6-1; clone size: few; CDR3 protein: CASRGQGKDTQYF; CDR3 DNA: TGTGCCAGCCGTGGACAGGGGAAAGATACGCAGTATTTT
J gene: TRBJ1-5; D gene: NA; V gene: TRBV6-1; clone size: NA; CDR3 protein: CASSESGSDQPQHF; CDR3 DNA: TGTGCCAGCAGTGAGTCAGGGTCCGATCAGCCCCAGCATTTT
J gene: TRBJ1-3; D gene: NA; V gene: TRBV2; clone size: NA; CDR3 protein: CASSEALIDTIYF; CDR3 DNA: TGTGCCAGCAGTGAAGCGCTTATAGACACCATATATTTT
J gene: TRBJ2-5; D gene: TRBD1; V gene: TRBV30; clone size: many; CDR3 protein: CAWSSTGQGGLETQYF; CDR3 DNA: TGTGCCTGGAGTTCCACTGGACAGGGGGGGTTGGAGACCCAGTACTTC
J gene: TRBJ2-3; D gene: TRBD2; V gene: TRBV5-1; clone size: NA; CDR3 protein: CASRVSGPTDTQYF; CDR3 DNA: TGCGCCAGCAGGGTTAGCGGGCCCACAGATACGCAGTATTTT
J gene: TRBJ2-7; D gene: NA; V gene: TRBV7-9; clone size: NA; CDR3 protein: CASSLVGRSYEQYF; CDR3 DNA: TGTGCCAGCAGCTTAGTGGGCAGGTCCTACGAGCAGTACTTC
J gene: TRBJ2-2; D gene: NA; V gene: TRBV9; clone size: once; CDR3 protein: CASSVGVRLTNTGELFF; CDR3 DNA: TGTGCCAGCAGCGTAGGAGTCAGGCTTACGAACACCGGGGAGCTGTTTTTT
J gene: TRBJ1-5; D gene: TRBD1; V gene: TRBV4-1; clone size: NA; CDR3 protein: CASSQGTGSSQPQHF; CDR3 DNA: TGCGCCAGCAGCCAAGGGACAGGGTCGAGTCAGCCCCAGCATTTT
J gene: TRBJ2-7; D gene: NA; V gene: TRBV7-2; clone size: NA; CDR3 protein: CASSTRQALSYEQYF; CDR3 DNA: TGTGCCAGCAGCACCAGACAGGCCCTCTCCTACGAGCAGTACTTC
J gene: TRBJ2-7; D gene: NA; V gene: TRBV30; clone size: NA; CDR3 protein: CAWNWQAYEQYF; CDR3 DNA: TGTGCCTGGAATTGGCAGGCCTACGAGCAGTACTTC
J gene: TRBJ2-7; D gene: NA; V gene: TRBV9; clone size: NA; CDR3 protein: CASSVARTVPIYEQYF; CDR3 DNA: TGTGCCAGCAGCGTAGCAAGGACAGTCCCTATCTACGAGCAGTACTTC
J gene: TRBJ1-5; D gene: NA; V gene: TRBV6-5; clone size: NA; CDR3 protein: CATRGSNQPQHF; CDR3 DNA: TGTGCCACCCGGGGGAGCAATCAGCCCCAGCATTTT